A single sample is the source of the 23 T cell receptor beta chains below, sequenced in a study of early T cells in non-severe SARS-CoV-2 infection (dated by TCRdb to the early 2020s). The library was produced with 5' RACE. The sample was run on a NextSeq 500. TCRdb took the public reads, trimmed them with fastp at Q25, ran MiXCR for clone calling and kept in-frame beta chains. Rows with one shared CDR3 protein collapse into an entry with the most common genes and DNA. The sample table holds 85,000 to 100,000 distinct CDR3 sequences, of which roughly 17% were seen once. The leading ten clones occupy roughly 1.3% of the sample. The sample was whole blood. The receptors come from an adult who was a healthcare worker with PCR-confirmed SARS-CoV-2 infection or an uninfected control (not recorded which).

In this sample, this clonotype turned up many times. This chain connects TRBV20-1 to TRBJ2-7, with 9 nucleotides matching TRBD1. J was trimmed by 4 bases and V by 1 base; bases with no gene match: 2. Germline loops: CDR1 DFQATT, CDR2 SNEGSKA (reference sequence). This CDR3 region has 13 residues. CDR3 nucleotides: TGCAGTGCTAGAGGGGACAGGGATTACGAGCAGTACTTC. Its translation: CSARGDRDYEQYF.

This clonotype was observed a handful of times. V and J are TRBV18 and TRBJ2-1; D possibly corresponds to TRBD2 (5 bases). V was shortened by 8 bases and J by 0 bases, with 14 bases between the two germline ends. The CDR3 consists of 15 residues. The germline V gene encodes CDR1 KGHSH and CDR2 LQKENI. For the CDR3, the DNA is TGTGCCAGCACTGAGTTAGCGAGCTCCTACAATGAGCAGTTCTTC. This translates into CASTELASSYNEQFF.

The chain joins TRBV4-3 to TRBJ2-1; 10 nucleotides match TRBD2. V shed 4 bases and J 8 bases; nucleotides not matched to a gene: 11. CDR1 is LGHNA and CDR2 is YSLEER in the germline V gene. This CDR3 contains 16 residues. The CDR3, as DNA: TGCGCCAGCAGCCGGAACATAGCGGGAGGAATGTATGAGCAGTTCTTC. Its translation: CASSRNIAGGMYEQFF.

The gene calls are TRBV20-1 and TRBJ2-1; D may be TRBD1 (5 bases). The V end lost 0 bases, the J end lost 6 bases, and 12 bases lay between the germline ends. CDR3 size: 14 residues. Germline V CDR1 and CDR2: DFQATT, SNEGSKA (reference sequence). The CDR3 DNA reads TGCAGTGCTAGAGATTGGGGCGGCGTCAATGAGCAGTTCTTC. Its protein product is CSARDWGGVNEQFF.

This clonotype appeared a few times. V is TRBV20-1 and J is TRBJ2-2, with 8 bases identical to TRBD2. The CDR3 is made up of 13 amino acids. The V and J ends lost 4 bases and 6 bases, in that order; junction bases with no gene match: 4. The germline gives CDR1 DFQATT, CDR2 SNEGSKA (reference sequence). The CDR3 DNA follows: TGCAGTGCTATTGCGGGGGGCCCCGGGGAGCTGTTTTTT. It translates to CSAIAGGPGELFF.

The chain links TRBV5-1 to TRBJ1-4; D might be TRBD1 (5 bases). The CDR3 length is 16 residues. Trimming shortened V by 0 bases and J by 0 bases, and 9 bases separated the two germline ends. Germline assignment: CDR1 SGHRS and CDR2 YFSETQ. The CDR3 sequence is CASSLGGKTTNEKLFF. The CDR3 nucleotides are TGCGCCAGCAGCTTGGGGGGCAAGACAACTAATGAAAAACTGTTTTTT.

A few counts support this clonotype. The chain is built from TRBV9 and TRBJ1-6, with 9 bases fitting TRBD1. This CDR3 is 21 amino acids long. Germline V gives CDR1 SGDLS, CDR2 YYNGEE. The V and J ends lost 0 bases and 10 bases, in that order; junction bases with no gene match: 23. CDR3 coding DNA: TGTGCCAGCAGCGTAGAACACCGGGCTAAGGCACAGGGGGCGCACGGGTCACCCCTCCACTTT. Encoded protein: CASSVEHRAKAQGAHGSPLHF.

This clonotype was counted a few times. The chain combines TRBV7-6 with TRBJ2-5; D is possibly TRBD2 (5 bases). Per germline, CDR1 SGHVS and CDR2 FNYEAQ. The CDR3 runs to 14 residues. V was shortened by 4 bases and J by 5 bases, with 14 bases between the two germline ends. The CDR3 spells CASSWDQSGETQYF. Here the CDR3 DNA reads TGTGCCAGCAGCTGGGATCAGTCGGGGGAGACCCAGTACTTC.

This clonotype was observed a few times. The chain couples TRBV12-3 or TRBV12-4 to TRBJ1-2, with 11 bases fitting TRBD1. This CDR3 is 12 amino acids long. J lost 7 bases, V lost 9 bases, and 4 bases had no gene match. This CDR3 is CASGQGAFGYTF. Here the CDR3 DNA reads TGTGCCAGTGGACAGGGGGCTTTTGGCTACACCTTC.

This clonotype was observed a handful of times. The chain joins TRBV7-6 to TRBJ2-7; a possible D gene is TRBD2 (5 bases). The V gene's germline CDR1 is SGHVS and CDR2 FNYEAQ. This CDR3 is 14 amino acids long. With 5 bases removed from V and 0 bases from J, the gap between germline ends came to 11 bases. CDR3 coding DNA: TGTGCCAGCAGCACCCAAGGGAGCTCCTACGAGCAGTACTTC. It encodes CASSTQGSSYEQYF.

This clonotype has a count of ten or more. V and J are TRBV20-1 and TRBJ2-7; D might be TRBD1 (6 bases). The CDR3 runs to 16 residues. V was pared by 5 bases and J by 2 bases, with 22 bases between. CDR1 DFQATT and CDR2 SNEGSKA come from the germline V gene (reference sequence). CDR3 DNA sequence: TGCAGTGCTGTGTTATCGGGACACCCAATCACCTACGAGCAGTACTTC. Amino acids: CSAVLSGHPITYEQYF.

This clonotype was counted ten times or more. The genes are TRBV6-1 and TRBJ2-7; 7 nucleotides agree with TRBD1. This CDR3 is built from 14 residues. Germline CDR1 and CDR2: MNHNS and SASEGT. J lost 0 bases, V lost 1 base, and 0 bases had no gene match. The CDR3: CASSEGDSSYEQYF. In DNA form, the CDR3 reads TGTGCCAGCAGTGAAGGGGACAGCTCCTACGAGCAGTACTTC.

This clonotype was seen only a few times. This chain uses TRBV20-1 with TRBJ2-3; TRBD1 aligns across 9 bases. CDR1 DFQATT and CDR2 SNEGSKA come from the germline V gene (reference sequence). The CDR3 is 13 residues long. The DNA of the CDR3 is TGCAGCGTGTGGGACAGGGAAAAAGATACGCAGTATTTT. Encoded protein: CSVWDREKDTQYF.

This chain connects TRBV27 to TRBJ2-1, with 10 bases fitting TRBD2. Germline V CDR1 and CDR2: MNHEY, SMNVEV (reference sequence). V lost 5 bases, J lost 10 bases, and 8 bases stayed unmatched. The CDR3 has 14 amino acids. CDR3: CASSLAGVQGEQFF. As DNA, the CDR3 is TGTGCCAGCAGTCTAGCGGGAGTCCAGGGAGAGCAGTTCTTC.

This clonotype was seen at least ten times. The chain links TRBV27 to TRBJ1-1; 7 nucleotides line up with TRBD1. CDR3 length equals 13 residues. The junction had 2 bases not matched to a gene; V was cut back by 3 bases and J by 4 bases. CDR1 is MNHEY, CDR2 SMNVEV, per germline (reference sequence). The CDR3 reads CASSFRQGTEAFF. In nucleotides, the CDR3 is TGTGCCAGCAGTTTCCGACAGGGCACTGAAGCTTTCTTT.

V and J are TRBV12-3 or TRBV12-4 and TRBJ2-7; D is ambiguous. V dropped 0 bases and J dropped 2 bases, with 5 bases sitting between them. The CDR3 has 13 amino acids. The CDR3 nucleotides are TGTGCCAGCAGTTTAGCCTGGGCCTACGAGCAGTACTTC. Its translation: CASSLAWAYEQYF.

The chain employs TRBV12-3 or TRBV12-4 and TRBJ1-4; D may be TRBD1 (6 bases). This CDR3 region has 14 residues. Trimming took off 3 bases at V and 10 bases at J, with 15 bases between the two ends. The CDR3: CASSLGAGSRKLFF. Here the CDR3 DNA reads TGTGCCAGCAGTTTGGGGGCGGGATCGCGAAAACTGTTTTTT.

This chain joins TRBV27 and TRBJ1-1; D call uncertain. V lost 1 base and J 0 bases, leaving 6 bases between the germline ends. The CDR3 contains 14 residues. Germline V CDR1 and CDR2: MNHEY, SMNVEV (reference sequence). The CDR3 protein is CASSLYSMNTEAFF. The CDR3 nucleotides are TGTGCCAGCAGTTTATACAGCATGAACACTGAAGCTTTCTTT.

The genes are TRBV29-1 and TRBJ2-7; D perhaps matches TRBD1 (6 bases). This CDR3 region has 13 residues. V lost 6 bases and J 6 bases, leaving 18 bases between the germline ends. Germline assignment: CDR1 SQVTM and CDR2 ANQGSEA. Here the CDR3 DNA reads TGCAGCGTCAGTAGACAGGTCCCGGGCGAGCAGTACTTC. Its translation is CSVSRQVPGEQYF.

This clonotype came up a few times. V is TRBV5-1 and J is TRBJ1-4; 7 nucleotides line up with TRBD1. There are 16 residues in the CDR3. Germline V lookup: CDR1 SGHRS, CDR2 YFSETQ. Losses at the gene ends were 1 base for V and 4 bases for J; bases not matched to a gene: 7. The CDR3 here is CASSLTGATGNEKLFF. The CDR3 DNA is TGCGCCAGCAGCTTGACAGGGGCCACTGGTAATGAAAAACTGTTTTTT.

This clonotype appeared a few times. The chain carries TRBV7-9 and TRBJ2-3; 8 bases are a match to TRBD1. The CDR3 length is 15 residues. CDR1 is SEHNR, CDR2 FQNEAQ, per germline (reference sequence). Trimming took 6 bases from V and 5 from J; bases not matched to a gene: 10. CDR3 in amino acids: CASRRRTGSKDTQYF. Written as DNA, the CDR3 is TGTGCCAGCAGACGACGGACAGGGTCGAAAGATACGCAGTATTTT.

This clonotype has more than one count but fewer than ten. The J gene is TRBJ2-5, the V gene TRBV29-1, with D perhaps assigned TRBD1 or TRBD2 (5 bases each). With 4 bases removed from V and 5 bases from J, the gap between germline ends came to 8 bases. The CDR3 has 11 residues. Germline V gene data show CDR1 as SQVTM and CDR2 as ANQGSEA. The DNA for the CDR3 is TGCAGCGTTGTGTGGGGGGAGACCCAGTACTTC. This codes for CSVVWGETQYF. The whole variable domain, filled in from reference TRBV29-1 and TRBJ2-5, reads SAVISQKPSRDICQRGTSLTIQCQVDSQVTMMFWYRQQPGQSLTLIATANQGSEATYESGFVIDKFPISRPNLTFSTLTVSNMSPEDSSIYLCSVVWGETQYFGPGTRLLVL.

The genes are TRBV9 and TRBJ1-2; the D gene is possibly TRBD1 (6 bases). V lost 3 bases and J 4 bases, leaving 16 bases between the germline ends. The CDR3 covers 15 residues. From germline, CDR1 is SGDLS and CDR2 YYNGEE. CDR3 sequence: CASSAGGQGSYGYTF. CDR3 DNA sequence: TGTGCCAGCAGCGCGGGAGGGCAGGGGAGCTATGGCTACACCTTC.